This T cell receptor beta chain was documented in a study of cytomegalovirus exposure and HLA in healthy donors (TCRdb year 2017). With regard to the full study: An earlier analysis of roughly 570 of the donors reported around 280 Gb of sequence data and approximately 120 million unique TCR beta sequences obtained from around 190 million T cells. A later analysis re-analyzed previously published TCR beta repertoires from hundreds of donors and added high-resolution HLA genotyping to study TCR occurrence patterns. To decide whether each TCR beta V gene segment behaved as functional or pseudogenic, an earlier analysis of 587 of the donors relied on high-throughput TCR beta sequencing. On average, 235,054 unique TCR beta nucleotide sequences were sequenced per donor among a few hundred genotyped donors of the cohort, with 15% to 20% of those sequences being non-productive. Around 330 gigabases of sequencing data and tens of millions of unique TCR sequences made up an early release that covered roughly 670 HLA-typed donors. HLA typing covered class I and class II loci at four-digit resolution. High-throughput TCR immunosequencing, statistical association of individual TCRs with disease status, and machine learning were combined to predict cytomegalovirus infection status. Donor age, sex, ethnicity and CMV serostatus were compiled together with the repertoire data. The number of typed donors differed by locus: roughly 620-630 for A, B, C, DRB1 and DQB1; 522 for DQA1; 606 for DPA1; and roughly 470 for DPB1. The study used immunosequencing to profile the T cell repertoires of some 600 subjects and linked those repertoires to cytomegalovirus serostatus. Of the approximately 400 genotyped donors, 81% were placed in the genetic ancestry cluster associated with self-reported Caucasian donors. Genome-wide SNP genotypes for about 55% of the 666 donors were used in a later genetic analysis, which treated that subset as a discovery cohort. All discovery cohort repertoires had been generated on a single sequencing platform. Rather than using new phenotypic data, the later analysis identified candidate immune exposures from TCR beta sequences and from how often those sequences occurred across donors. A separate validation cohort of approximately 130 different subjects was used in addition to the roughly 700-subject first cohort. The aim of the study was to test whether cataloging public T cell receptors could identify signatures of past pathogen exposure. Roughly five DR-DQ haplotypes were treated as single units for association and clustering because of strong linkage in the cohort.

The library was generated by the immunoSEQ multiplex PCR assay. For the multiplex PCR, a mixture combining 60 forward primers for TCR Vbeta segments and 13 reverse primers for TCR Jbeta segments was used. The CDR3 region of rearranged TCR beta genes was amplified from genomic DNA with a multiplex PCR assay. The Illumina HiSeq System was used to sequence the amplified TCR beta libraries as 87-base-pair reads. The study's own analysis went as follows. Across the 670 or so repertoires, a later analysis counted tens of millions of unique TCR beta chains, around 11 million of which were shared by at least two donors. A nearest-neighbor algorithm error-corrected the raw reads and collapsed the reads into unique sequences, merging closely related sequences to remove PCR and sequencing errors. V, D and J gene segments were assigned by aligning CDR3 sequences to IMGT reference sequences. Each retained sequence needed at least a six-nucleotide match to both a V gene segment and a J gene segment. Rearrangements were called productive when the CDR3 lacked stop codons and stayed in frame with V and J; all others were non-productive. Following IMGT convention, CDR3 was defined as the stretch from the second conserved V-encoded cysteine up to the conserved J-encoded phenylalanine. The earlier analysis of about 570 of the donors excluded any sequence lacking an unambiguous match to a single V gene segment. In an earlier analysis of a few hundred of the donors, V segments were called functional above 56.7% productive rearrangements and were called segregating when the between-donor standard deviation exceeded 5%. To diagnose cytomegalovirus status from the catalog of TCR beta chain sequences, a statistical classification framework was built. V and J gene assignment, in a later analysis, came from comparing TCR nucleotide sequences with IMGT/GENE-DB human TR gene sequences. Using the TCRdist pipeline, a later analysis assigned CDR3 sequences along with most-parsimonious VDJ recombination scenarios. In a later analysis, every TCR beta chain was defined by the combination of its CDR3 amino acid sequence and its V-gene family, and reads without a unique V-gene family were dropped. As a way to deal with suspected cross-contamination and a sequencing artifact, a later analysis dropped 640 or so nucleotide sequences that were highly shared and had low generation probability. A later analysis calculated a clonal expansion index for each public chain from normalized within-repertoire ranks of inferred template counts. In a later analysis, generation probabilities were computed using a VDJ recombination model fitted to out-of-frame rearrangements, and the results were checked against IGoR. In a later analysis, hypergeometric tests were used to score TCR-TCR, TCR-HLA and TCR-CMV co-occurrence, with a repertoire-size bias correction applied to TCR pairs. In a later analysis, false discovery rates were estimated by permuting HLA or CMV assignments 20 times. In a later analysis, co-occurring TCRs were grouped using DBSCAN, with TCRdist sequence similarity added in when clustering inside HLA-allele-positive subsets. Repertoires with fewer than 30,000 or more than 120,000 public chains were left out of co-occurrence clustering, as were a handful of repertoires with anomalous nucleotide sharing. TCRdb obtained this table from immuneACCESS and retained in-frame rearrangements with V and J assigned. These tables miss some clones; where compared with another copy, unresolved V genes account for less than half of the shortfall, and the remainder is unexplained. D and trimming were read from the DNA, whereas the V and J calls and clone size are those reported in that table. This sample lists 150,000 to 200,000 clones; 70% to 80% were detected once. The ten largest clones take up roughly 14% of the sample.

In total, roughly 670 healthy bone marrow donors made up the cohort. Cohort members were all nominally healthy when sampled, although unrecorded immune exposures were likely present. The donor was CMV seronegative and belonged to the group of around 350 seronegative cohort members. A peripheral blood sample was provided by each donor, and peripheral blood mononuclear cells were used for TCR beta sequencing. Genomic DNA extraction from the blood cell samples was performed with the Qiagen DNeasy Blood Extraction Kit. From the cysteine through the phenylalanine, the CDR3 covers 13 amino acids. The only DNA kept is the CDR3, 39 bases in frame from the first base. As encoded in the germline V gene, CDR1 is MDHEN while CDR2 is SYDVKM. Trimmed from V: 7 bases; trimmed from J: 8 bases; junction bases lacking a gene match: 8. This clone was observed once. No cognate antigen has been identified for it. No base quality values were provided; no much bigger clone lies one nucleotide off.

On the study overall, not on this receptor specifically: HLA typing was unavailable for some donors at each locus, so association tests used only the typed subset. Correlated functional status among segregating V segments might reflect linkage disequilibrium, but an unknown experimental factor could not be ruled out. A later analysis found that TCR association rates varied across HLA loci, with DRB1 alleles showing the most associated TCRs and HLA-C alleles the fewest. The 87-base-pair reads could not distinguish some IMGT-functional V segments, including TRBV6-2 and TRBV6-3, so those segments were excluded. The earlier analysis of approximately 590 of the donors excluded 15 to 20 rarely observed V segments, including chromosome 9 orphons, because counts were too low. Cytomegalovirus status was reported to be diagnosed by the classifier with high specificity and sensitivity in both the original and validation cohorts. V-gene and J-gene trimming of TCR beta chains was associated with a missense DCLRE1C variant in a later genetic analysis, and the association was replicated in an independent cohort. Compared with the roughly 600-donor mean, donors in an Asian-associated ancestry cluster had fewer N-insertions in productive TCRs, according to a later genetic analysis. In vitro tests confirmed that a few of the cytomegalovirus-associated TCR beta chains recognize cytomegalovirus antigens. The presence/absence analyses assumed that sequencing depth was roughly uniform across donors, and that assumption may not be true. For the cohort, immune exposure information was limited to CMV serostatus. When HLA alleles, especially DR and DQ, strongly co-occurred, attributing TCR associations to individual alleles was difficult. In a later analysis, HLA-associated TCR beta chains showed more clonal expansion and lower generation probabilities than non-associated chains that were equally common. Most CMV-associated TCR beta chains appeared to be HLA-restricted in a later analysis, and the HLA associations seemed to be driven largely by CMV exposure. A group of highly shared sequence variants was considered likely to be a technical artifact of the sequencing pipeline. In the study, about 150 TCR beta chains were listed as associated with cytomegalovirus. In an earlier analysis of fewer than 700 of the donors, most TCR beta V segments appeared in productive rearrangements about 90% or about 30% of the time, broadly matching IMGT annotations. In a later analysis, several top co-occurrence clusters were reported to appear linked to parvovirus B19, influenza, CMV and Epstein-Barr virus. A later analysis associated 17,000 or so TCR beta sequences with specific HLA alleles at a false discovery rate of 0.05. The cohort was sequenced for TCR beta chains only, and without alpha or paired-chain data the features that could be detected were limited. A further reported finding was that TCR beta sequences accurately predicted the HLA-A and HLA-B alleles for most subjects in the first cohort. Across donors, most TCR sequences were observed very rarely, whereas some public TCRs were present in many individuals. According to the authors, the approach could potentially be generalized to other disease states and immunological phenotypes.

The chain joins TRBV28 to TRBJ1-1; 9 bases in between match TRBD1. This TCR was recovered from a woman aged 40-49 years in good health and CMV-seronegative. Sample: PBMCs. In nucleotide form, the sequence is TGTGCCAGCACCCTATGGGGGACAGGGGAAGCTTTCTTT. It specifies CASTLWGTGEAFF.